This T cell receptor (beta chain) was obtained from a study of metastatic and nonmetastatic thyroid tumors. The CDR3 consists of 14 residues. Germline CDR1 reads MNHNS; CDR2 reads SASEGT. The V end was cut by 4 bases, the J end by 5 bases, with 14 bases between. Thyroid surgery was preceded by no treatment in any patient. TCRdb re-called clones via MiXCR from the PCR reads. The table has around 18,000 clones, 12% seen once; the top ten hold about 15%. This sequence was found in a female donor with papillary thyroid cancer or a benign thyroid nodule (not recorded which). Some clones in this sample may be carry-over from other donors' samples. The chain employs TRBV6-1 and TRBJ2-5, with D perhaps matching TRBD1 (5 bases). The sequenced sample was tumor tissue. This chain's CDR3 is CASSVHQGVETQYF. In DNA, the CDR3 is TGTGCCAGCAGTGTCCATCAGGGTGTTGAGACCCAGTACTTC.